This T cell receptor (beta chain) was identified in a study of control samples from healthy donors and cancer patients. The assay was immunoSEQ multiplex PCR, and TCRdb's table has in-frame clones only and misses some. The sample has some 190,000 clones, and its top ten clones hold around 2%. Germline lookup yields CDR1 ENHRY and CDR2 SYGVKD. The CDR3 covers 13 residues. J was trimmed by 8 bases and V by 6 bases; bases with no gene match: 9. The clonotype was recovered from a woman aged 25 to 39 in good health. The sample consisted of blood. V and J are TRBV10-3 and TRBJ1-2, with 7 bases aligning to TRBD1. CDR3: CAIRDDRATGYTF. In nucleotides, the CDR3 is TGTGCCATCAGAGACGACAGGGCGACAGGCTACACCTTC.